A single sample is the source of the 9 T cell receptor beta chains below, sequenced in a study of T cells after yellow fever vaccination. TCRdb fed the 5' RACE reads into MiXCR, producing one record per CDR3 protein. The sample contains about 74,000 distinct CDR3 sequences, roughly 6.9% of which appear only once. This sample comprised CD8+ T cells sorted from PBMCs, obtained 5 to 6 days after the first yellow fever vaccination. The receptors here all came from a man in his late teens or twenties who received the YFV17D yellow fever vaccine.

This chain uses TRBV20-1 with TRBJ2-7; D not resolved. Germline CDR1 is DFQATT and CDR2 is SNEGSKA (reference sequence). This CDR3 spans 13 amino acids. The V and J ends lost 0 bases and 3 bases respectively, with 9 bases between them. In nucleotides, the CDR3 is TGCAGTGCTAGAGACGGCGAGAGCTACGAGCAGTACGTC. Its protein is CSARDGESYEQYV.

This clonotype came up many times. The chain carries TRBV4-2 and TRBJ1-1, with 8 bases matching TRBD1. Germline V gene sequence: CDR1 LGHNA, CDR2 YNFKEQ. V shed 0 bases, J shed 0 bases, and the junction held 6 bases outside the gene matches. CDR3 length: 17 amino acids. Here the CDR3 reads CASSQDTQGVVNTEAFF. CDR3 bases: TGTGCCAGCAGCCAAGACACACAGGGGGTCGTGAACACTGAAGCTTTCTTT.

This chain joins TRBV7-9 and TRBJ1-1; D might be TRBD1 (6 bases). The CDR3 runs 16 residues. Germline V gene sequence: CDR1 SEHNR, CDR2 FQNEAQ (reference sequence). The V gene lost 5 bases and the J gene lost 5 bases, with 21 bases spanning the gap. For the CDR3, the DNA is TGTGCCAGCAGCGGCTGGTCCAGGGGTTTGGTTACTGAAGCTTTCTTT. It yields the protein CASSGWSRGLVTEAFF.

The rearrangement joins TRBV6-1 to TRBJ1-5; a weak D match, TRBD1 (6 bases). There are 15 residues in the CDR3. Trimming took 6 bases from V and 7 from J, leaving 19 bases between them. CDR1 and CDR2 (germline): MNHNS, SASEGT. This chain's CDR3 is CASRDTPDRPQPQHF. As DNA, the CDR3 is TGTGCCAGCAGGGATACGCCCGACAGGCCCCAGCCCCAGCATTTT.

In this sample, this clonotype turned up many times. The chain combines TRBV12-3 or TRBV12-4 with TRBJ1-1; D remains unclear. The V end lost 2 bases, the J end lost 8 bases, and 12 bases lay between the germline ends. The length of the CDR3 is 13 residues. In DNA, the CDR3 is TGTGCCAGCAGTTTATTGGCTCGTACGGAAGCTTTCTTT. As protein: CASSLLARTEAFF.

V gene TRBV4-1 combines with J gene TRBJ1-4; D is perhaps TRBD1 (5 bases). The germline V gene has CDR1 MGHRA and CDR2 YSYEKL. Trimming cost V 0 bases and J 0 bases, with 14 bases left between them. The CDR3 is 18 amino acids. CDR3 sequence: CASSQETLGTATNEKLFF. The CDR3, as DNA: TGCGCCAGCAGCCAAGAGACCCTGGGGACTGCAACTAATGAAAAACTGTTTTTT.

The J gene is TRBJ2-3, the V gene TRBV4-3; maybe TRBD2 (6 bases). The CDR3 is 14 amino acids. Looked up from germline, CDR1 is LGHNA and CDR2 is YSLEER. V lost 1 base and J lost 8, with 13 bases in between. CDR3 in DNA: TGCGCCAGCAGCCAAGGCGGGGAACTCTCTACGCAGTATTTT. Amino acid sequence: CASSQGGELSTQYF.

The CDR3 loop reads CASSVGSDPNQPQHF. The CDR3 nucleotides are TGTGCCAGCAGCGTAGGGTCGGATCCCAATCAGCCCCAGCATTTT. The chain couples TRBV9 to TRBJ1-5; D ambiguous. Germline CDR1 is SGDLS and CDR2 is YYNGEE. The V and J ends lost 0 bases and 3 bases respectively, with 10 bases between them. This CDR3 spans 15 amino acids.

This clonotype occurred many times. The chain is built from TRBV5-1 and TRBJ2-2; 7 nucleotides align to TRBD1. The CDR3 covers 16 residues. The V and J ends lost 3 bases and 0 bases, in that order; junction bases with no gene match: 5. The V gene's germline CDR1 is SGHRS and CDR2 YFSETQ. The CDR3 spells CASSYWTGANTGELFF. In DNA, the CDR3 is TGCGCCAGCAGCTACTGGACAGGTGCGAACACCGGGGAGCTGTTTTTT.